Listed here are 25 T cell receptor beta chains from one sample, sequenced in a study of T cells in Graves' hyperthyroidism and ophthalmopathy. RNA transcripts were the template for amplifying TCR beta CDR3 regions. Primed by the HTBI set, a first-round RT-PCR was run on the TCR CDR3. One entry per CDR3 protein results from TCRdb running MiXCR on the multiplex PCR reads. This sample has about 300,000 distinct CDR3 sequences; 15% to 20% occur once, and the top ten carry under 40%. The specimen was blood. Every receptor here comes from a man aged 50 to 59 with Graves' ophthalmopathy.

This clonotype was counted between two and nine times. The chain is built from TRBV29-1 and TRBJ2-2; TRBD1 matches 7 bases. V dropped 5 bases and J dropped 3; count of bases not matched to a gene: 6. The CDR3 has 14 residues. CDR1 is SQVTM and CDR2 is ANQGSEA in the germline V gene. The DNA of the CDR3 is TGCAGCGTTAGGACAGGAGCGGACACCGGGGAGCTGTTTTTT. It specifies CSVRTGADTGELFF.

This chain links TRBV28 with TRBJ1-1; D is possibly TRBD1 (6 bases). CDR1 and CDR2 (germline): MDHEN, SYDVKM. The CDR3 length is 16 residues. The germline V and J ends were trimmed by 8 bases and 1 base, with 20 bases remaining between them. The CDR3 DNA reads TGTGCCAGCGGAGAACAGGGATTTCCCACGAACACTGAAGCTTTCTTT. As protein: CASGEQGFPTNTEAFF.

There are many counts of this clonotype. The chain links TRBV28 to TRBJ2-5; D is possibly TRBD1 (6 bases). CDR3 size: 14 residues. V lost 7 bases, J lost 2 bases, and 14 bases lay in between. CDR1 is MDHEN, CDR2 SYDVKM, per germline. This chain's CDR3 is CASTLGGSQETQYF. Here the CDR3 DNA reads TGTGCCAGCACGCTAGGGGGTTCTCAAGAGACCCAGTACTTC.

The sample holds a few counts of this clonotype. This chain uses TRBV19 with TRBJ1-1; D gene ambiguous. The germline V and J ends were trimmed by 3 bases and 5 bases, with 16 bases remaining between them. Germline loops: CDR1 LNHDA, CDR2 SQIVND (reference sequence). This CDR3 has 15 residues. In DNA, the CDR3 is TGTGCCAGTAGTATCCCTTACACGGGAGGGACTGAAGCTTTCTTT. The encoded protein is CASSIPYTGGTEAFF.

This clonotype was recorded at least ten times. The V gene is TRBV2, the J gene TRBJ2-7; no clear D gene. This CDR3 region has 12 residues. Trimming pared 8 bases from V and 3 bases from J, leaving 11 bases between. The V gene's germline CDR1 is SNHLY and CDR2 FYNNEI. As DNA, the CDR3 is TGTGCCAGCCGTCTGGGGAACTACGAGCAGTACTTC. Protein product: CASRLGNYEQYF.

This clonotype came up many times. CDR3 loop: CASSAMGGISNQPQHF. CDR3 nucleotides: TGTGCCAGCAGCGCTATGGGGGGAATTAGCAATCAGCCCCAGCATTTT. The gene calls are TRBV27 and TRBJ1-5, with D possibly matching TRBD1 (5 bases). Trimming removed 6 bases at V and 0 bases at J, with 15 bases between. The germline CDR1 and CDR2 sequences are MNHEY and SMNVEV (reference sequence). The CDR3 consists of 16 residues.

This chain links TRBV6-2 or TRBV6-3 with TRBJ2-7, with 11 bases fitting TRBD2. V was clipped by 6 bases and J by 0 bases; unmatched bases: 4. The CDR3 runs to 15 residues. The germline CDR1 and CDR2 sequences are MNHEY and SVGEGT. CDR3 amino acids: CASRTSGTFSYEQYF. CDR3 sequence (DNA): TGTGCCAGCAGGACTAGCGGGACCTTCTCCTACGAGCAGTACTTC.

The table lists this clonotype with many counts. This chain connects TRBV6-1 to TRBJ2-3; D may be TRBD1 or TRBD2 (6 bases each). Germline CDR1 reads MNHNS; CDR2 reads SASEGT. This CDR3 contains 14 residues. The germline V and J ends were trimmed by 6 bases and 4 bases, with 14 bases remaining between them. CDR3 nucleotide sequence: TGTGCCAGCAGCCCTGGGGGGCTTGCAGATACGCAGTATTTT. Encoded protein: CASSPGGLADTQYF.

This clonotype was seen ten or more times. The V and J genes are TRBV2 and TRBJ1-1; possibly TRBD1 for D (5 bases). Trimming removed 2 bases at V and 8 bases at J, with 12 bases between. Germline CDR1 reads SNHLY; CDR2 reads FYNNEI. The CDR3 covers 13 residues. CDR3: CASSEMGPGEAFF. As DNA, the CDR3 is TGTGCCAGCAGTGAAATGGGGCCAGGAGAAGCTTTCTTT. The full variable domain, its missing parts supplied by reference TRBV2 and TRBJ1-1, is EPEVTQTPSHQVTQMGQEVILRCVPISNHLYFYWYRQILGQKVEFLVSFYNNEISEKSEIFDDQFSVERPDGSNFTLKIRSTKLEDSAMYFCASSEMGPGEAFFGQGTRLTVV.

This clonotype was counted at least ten times. The chain links TRBV28 to TRBJ2-3, with 7 positions matching TRBD2. The J segment lost 3 bases and the V segment lost 6 bases, leaving 9 bases of the junction unmatched. The CDR3 is 15 residues long. CDR1 MDHEN and CDR2 SYDVKM come from the germline V gene. The DNA of the CDR3 is TGTGCCAGCAGGCTTACCGGGGGGTGGACAGATACGCAGTATTTT. It specifies CASRLTGGWTDTQYF. Looking up the rest from reference TRBV28 and TRBJ2-3 gives the full variable domain: DVKVTQSSRYLVKRTGEKVFLECVQDMDHENMFWYRQDPGLGLRLIYFSYDVKMKEKGDIPEGYSVSREKKERFSLILESASTNQTSMYLCASRLTGGWTDTQYFGPGTRLTVL.

This clonotype was found a few times. The chain recombines TRBV5-1 with TRBJ1-2; TRBD1 is a possible D gene (6 bases). V was pared by 4 bases and J by 5 bases, with 18 bases between. Germline CDR1 reads SGHRS; CDR2 reads YFSETQ. The CDR3 runs 15 residues. CDR3 sequence (DNA): TGCGCCAGCAGCCGTGGATCACAGGGAGAGTATGGCTACACCTTC. Translation gives CASSRGSQGEYGYTF.

The chain employs TRBV7-9 and TRBJ2-5; TRBD2 matches at 14 bases. The CDR3 spans 15 residues. V shed 7 bases, J shed 5 bases, and the junction held 6 bases outside the gene matches. The germline V gene has CDR1 SEHNR and CDR2 FQNEAQ (reference sequence). The CDR3 nucleotides read TGTGCCAGCATCCGGGGACTAGCGGGAGAGGAGACCCAGTACTTC. Protein: CASIRGLAGEETQYF.

A few counts support this clonotype. This chain joins TRBV29-1 and TRBJ1-2, with D tentatively TRBD1 (5 bases). Germline-derived CDR1 and CDR2 are SQVTM and ANQGSEA. The CDR3 contains 12 residues. V dropped 7 bases and J dropped 2 bases, with 11 bases sitting between them. CDR3 DNA: TGCAGCGGTCGGACAAAGAACTATGGCTACACCTTC. Protein: CSGRTKNYGYTF. Supplemented by reference TRBV29-1 and TRBJ1-2, the full variable domain reads SAVISQKPSRDICQRGTSLTIQCQVDSQVTMMFWYRQQPGQSLTLIATANQGSEATYESGFVIDKFPISRPNLTFSTLTVSNMSPEDSSIYLCSGRTKNYGYTFGSGTRLTVV.

In this sample, this clonotype turned up a few times. The chain joins TRBV3-1 to TRBJ2-2; 10 bases match TRBD2. The CDR3 has 18 amino acids. Looked up from germline, CDR1 is LGHDT and CDR2 is YNNKEL (reference sequence). V lost 10 bases, J lost 0 bases, and 14 bases stayed unmatched. Here the CDR3 reads CATGAGGGGFANTGELFF. CDR3 coding DNA: TGTGCCACCGGAGCGGGAGGGGGGGGATTTGCGAACACCGGGGAGCTGTTTTTT. The full variable domain, its missing parts supplied by reference TRBV3-1 and TRBJ2-2, is DTAVSQTPKYLVTQMGNDKSIKCEQNLGHDTMYWYKQDSKKFLKIMFSYNNKELIINETVPNRFSPKSPDKAHLNLHINSLELGDSAVYFCATGAGGGGFANTGELFFGEGSRLTVL.

V and J are TRBV9 and TRBJ1-1; weak D call: TRBD1 (6 bases). The V end was cut by 6 bases, the J end by 1 base, with 10 bases between. The CDR3 runs to 13 residues. The germline CDR1 and CDR2 sequences are SGDLS and YYNGEE. CDR3 sequence (DNA): TGTGCCAGCACTACAGGGTCGAACACTGAAGCTTTCTTT. Its translation is CASTTGSNTEAFF.

This clonotype appeared many times. This chain uses TRBV20-1 with TRBJ2-7, with 8 bases matching TRBD2. The V and J ends lost 2 bases and 3 bases, in that order; junction bases with no gene match: 3. The length of the CDR3 is 13 residues. Germline lookup yields CDR1 DFQATT and CDR2 SNEGSKA (reference sequence). The CDR3: CSARHGTSYEQYF. DNA of the CDR3: TGCAGTGCTAGACACGGGACTAGCTACGAGCAGTACTTC.

Concerning this clonotype itself: A junction boundary mismatches the germline segment, possibly from a read error. The J gene is TRBJ1-2, the V gene TRBV7-9; TRBD1 matches 7 bases. Germline V gene sequence: CDR1 SEHNR, CDR2 FQNEAQ (reference sequence). The CDR3 extends over 15 amino acids. For the CDR3, the DNA is TGCGCCAGCAGCCATACCGGACAGGCCCCCGTTGGCTACACCTTC. It codes for CASSHTGQAPVGYTF.

The J gene is TRBJ2-1, the V gene TRBV15; no firm D call. Trimming shortened V by 5 bases and J by 0 bases, and 5 bases separated the two germline ends. CDR3 length equals 13 residues. Germline V lookup: CDR1 LNHNV, CDR2 YYDKDF (reference sequence). In nucleotides, the CDR3 is TGTGCCACCAGCTCCAGCTCCTACAATGAGCAGTTCTTC. Translation: CATSSSSYNEQFF.

The V call is TRBV9, the J call TRBJ2-3, with 13 bases aligning to TRBD2. This CDR3 contains 16 residues. Looked up from germline, CDR1 is SGDLS and CDR2 is YYNGEE. Unmatched junction bases numbered 2, after V lost 4 bases and J lost 0 bases. The CDR3 sequence: CASSRLAGGSTDTQYF. For the CDR3, the DNA is TGTGCCAGCAGCCGACTAGCGGGGGGCAGCACAGATACGCAGTATTTT.

The sample holds a few counts of this clonotype. V is TRBV24-1 and J is TRBJ2-3; D gene ambiguous. The CDR3 loop spans 14 amino acids. Germline CDR1 reads KGHDR; CDR2 reads SFDVKD. Trimming removed 5 bases at V and 0 bases at J, with 8 bases between. CDR3 protein: CATSAYGSTDTQYF. The CDR3, as DNA: TGTGCCACCAGTGCGTACGGGAGCACAGATACGCAGTATTTT.

This clonotype was counted only a few times. This chain uses TRBV20-1 with TRBJ1-4, with D maybe TRBD1 (6 bases). Germline loops: CDR1 DFQATT, CDR2 SNEGSKA (reference sequence). Trimming removed 6 bases at V and 5 bases at J, with 16 bases between. The CDR3 sequence is 14 residues long. CDR3 nucleotide sequence: TGCAGTGCGGATTCGGGGACACTGAATGAAAAACTGTTTTTT. This codes for CSADSGTLNEKLFF.

The chain has TRBV14 and TRBJ2-1; D is perhaps TRBD2 (5 bases). Trimming left V 6 bases short and J 6 bases short, with 18 bases between. This CDR3 contains 15 residues. Germline V gene data show CDR1 as SGHDN and CDR2 as FVKESK. The CDR3 region has the DNA TGTGCCAGCAGTCCCGGGGTCTACGGTAGCAATGAGCAGTTCTTC. Its translation: CASSPGVYGSNEQFF.

This clonotype was seen a single time. This clone may be a read error of a much larger clone one base away. This chain links TRBV20-1 with TRBJ2-1, with 11 nucleotides matching TRBD2. Germline V lookup: CDR1 DFQATT, CDR2 SNEGSKA (reference sequence). This CDR3 comprises 16 residues. CDR3 in DNA: TGCAGTGCTAGAGTTTCGGGGACTAGCGGTTACAATGAGCAGTCCTTC. Residues: CSARVSGTSGYNEQSF.

There are many counts of this clonotype. The gene calls are TRBV20-1 and TRBJ1-1; 10 bases are shared with TRBD1. The trim removed 2 bases at V and 10 bases at J, leaving 4 bases unmatched. Germline V CDR1 and CDR2: DFQATT, SNEGSKA (reference sequence). CDR3 length: 12 amino acids. CDR3 in DNA: TGCAGTGCTAGAAGGACAGGGGGTGTAGCTTTCTTT. Translation gives CSARRTGGVAFF.

The chain recombines TRBV19 with TRBJ1-4; D is unclear. Per germline, CDR1 LNHDA and CDR2 SQIVND (reference sequence). The CDR3 has 15 amino acids. V was trimmed by 6 bases and J by 1 base, leaving 12 bases between them. The CDR3 protein is CASSAVGGTNEKLFF. CDR3 bases: TGTGCCAGTAGCGCCGTCGGTGGAACTAATGAAAAACTGTTTTTT.